This TCR beta chain originates from a study of metastatic and nonmetastatic thyroid tumors. Study-level points and caveats: Malignant thyroid tumors reportedly exceeded benign nodules significantly in TCR beta diversity, with the difference appearing in blood and tumor.

This clone has a count of ten or more. Its specificity is not known. V shed 2 bases, J shed 5 bases, and the junction held 5 bases outside the gene matches. CDR3 size: 15 residues. In germline, CDR1 is SNHLY, CDR2 FYNNEI. Each patient went into thyroid surgery without having received any treatment. TCRdb re-called clones via MiXCR from the PCR reads. The table has approximately 70,000 clones, approximately 4% seen once. Material: blood. This sequence originates from a female donor with papillary thyroid cancer or a benign thyroid nodule (not recorded which). Some clones in this sample may be carry-over from other donors' samples. The chain combines TRBV2 with TRBJ1-1; 10 nucleotides agree with TRBD1. The CDR3 loop is CASSERDRGGTEAFF. In DNA form, the CDR3 reads TGTGCCAGCAGTGAACGGGACAGGGGCGGAACTGAAGCTTTCTTT. The whole variable domain, filled in from reference TRBV2 and TRBJ1-1, reads EPEVTQTPSHQVTQMGQEVILRCVPISNHLYFYWYRQILGQKVEFLVSFYNNEISEKSEIFDDQFSVERPDGSNFTLKIRSTKLEDSAMYFCASSERDRGGTEAFFGQGTRLTVV.